The following is a TCR beta chain sequence with its context. Its cognate antigen is unknown. These data come from a study of lymphopenia after photon versus proton radiotherapy. Findings of the study overall: Post-nadir diversity loss with photons came from oligoclonal expansion, particularly CD8+ Temra cells. Survival link was tested only in deceased patients; proton benefit remains a possibility. Larger post-nadir TCR diversity loss correlated inversely with survival in deceased patients. Relative stability marked proton patients; photon patients lost diversity and naive cells.

V lost 4 bases to trimming and J lost 0 bases; unmatched junction nucleotides: 9. The CDR3 runs to 17 residues. Germline-derived CDR1 and CDR2 are LNHDA and SQIVND (reference sequence). The protocol was immunoSEQ multiplex PCR, while the TCRdb copy is restricted to in-frame clones and leaves out a portion. The table records some 55,000 clones, about four fifths of them present only once. The sequencing used peripheral blood, collected from a patient treated with photon-based radiotherapy. This clonotype was sampled from a man over 45 with gastric cancer. This chain connects TRBV19 to TRBJ1-2; 9 bases match TRBD1. In DNA, the CDR3 is TGTGCCAGTAGTAGTCCGGGACAGGGACCTGCTAACTATGGCTACACCTTC. Its protein product is CASSSPGQGPANYGYTF.